This T cell receptor (beta chain) was profiled in a study of response to subunit inactivated influenza vaccine. Note on this clonotype: Its target is unknown.

TCRdb reprocessed the RT-PCR reads via MiXCR and lists one record per CDR3 protein. The sample yields 750,000 to 850,000 distinct CDR3 sequences, approximately 18% seen once. Study-wide points: Each seasonal flu vaccination may recruit only limited new T cells, authors suggested.

The CDR3 consists of 15 residues. Germline CDR1 and CDR2: SEHNR and FQNEAQ (reference sequence). V lost 3 bases, J lost 3 bases, and 4 bases stayed unmatched. Sequencing was performed on PBMCs from blood, taken approximately 5 days after vaccination. The chain couples TRBV7-9 to TRBJ2-1, with TRBD2 matching 8 bases. This receptor was identified in a man aged 45-65 years who received an inactivated influenza vaccine. CDR3 loop: CASSFGGDFYNEQFF. The CDR3 DNA follows: TGTGCCAGCAGCTTCGGGGGGGATTTCTACAATGAGCAGTTCTTC.